These 31 T cell receptor beta chains share one sample of origin, sequenced in a study of metastatic and nonmetastatic thyroid tumors (dated by TCRdb to the early 2020s). No treatment had been received by any patient before thyroid surgery. Library construction relied on PCR. Sequenced using an Illumina HiSeq 4000. TCRdb's own reprocessing of the public reads used fastp at Q25 and MiXCR and kept productive beta chains. The sample table lists about 82,000 clones, roughly an eighth of them with a count of one. The ten biggest clones cover roughly 10% of the sample. The sequenced material came from tumor tissue. The source is a female donor with papillary thyroid cancer or a benign thyroid nodule (not recorded which). Some clones in this sample may be carry-over from other donors' samples.

The table lists this clone with many counts. V and J are TRBV5-5 and TRBJ2-1; a possible D gene is TRBD1 (6 bases). The CDR3 extends over 14 amino acids. Germline values: CDR1 SGHKS, CDR2 YYEKEE (reference sequence). Deletions cut 6 bases from V and 8 bases from J, with 18 bases between. CDR3 in amino acids: CASTHLQGWDEQFF. CDR3 sequence (DNA): TGTGCCAGCACCCATCTACAGGGATGGGATGAGCAGTTCTTC.

This clone was picked up many times. The same CDR3 can be traced to other DNA sequences in this sample. This sequence joins TRBV27 and TRBJ2-3; the match to TRBD2 covers 13 bases. Looked up from germline, CDR1 is MNHEY and CDR2 is SMNVEV (reference sequence). The length of the CDR3 is 17 residues. V was pared by 5 bases and J by 2 bases, with 7 bases of the junction left unmatched. For the CDR3, the DNA is TGTGCCAGCAGTGGGACCGGGACTAGCGGGAACACAGATACGCAGTATTTT. Its translation: CASSGTGTSGNTDTQYF.

This clone has ten or more counts. The rearrangement joins TRBV20-1 to TRBJ1-1, with D perhaps matching TRBD1 (6 bases). The germline CDR1 and CDR2 sequences are DFQATT and SNEGSKA (reference sequence). V dropped 3 bases and J dropped 5 bases, with 13 bases sitting between them. CDR3 length: 13 amino acids. DNA for the CDR3: TGCAGTGCTAGGGGGGGGCCCGTAACTGAAGCTTTCTTT. Protein product: CSARGGPVTEAFF.

This clone was counted many times. The V gene is TRBV20-1, the J gene TRBJ1-2; a weak D match, TRBD1 (6 bases). CDR3 size: 15 residues. V lost 6 bases and J lost 1, with 18 bases in between. Germline lookup yields CDR1 DFQATT and CDR2 SNEGSKA (reference sequence). Written as DNA, the CDR3 is TGCAGTGCGGAATCAGGGGTTGCGAATAACTATGGCTACACCTTC. It encodes CSAESGVANNYGYTF.

This chain uses TRBV6-1 with TRBJ1-2; a weak D match, TRBD1 (5 bases). Per the germline V gene, CDR1 is MNHNS and CDR2 is SASEGT. The CDR3 extends over 15 amino acids. V lost 4 bases to trimming and J lost 0 bases, with 12 bases between them. CDR3 region: CASSVVTAANYGYTF. The CDR3 DNA is TGTGCCAGCAGTGTAGTGACAGCAGCTAACTATGGCTACACCTTC.

This clone appeared many times. The rearrangement links TRBV5-1 to TRBJ2-1; no reliable D call. The CDR3 runs 13 residues. V was pared by 1 base and J by 8 bases, with 10 bases between. Germline V gene sequence: CDR1 SGHRS, CDR2 YFSETQ. The CDR3 nucleotides are TGCGCCAGCAGCTTGAACGTACAGCATGAGCAGTTCTTC. This gives the protein CASSLNVQHEQFF.

This clone was observed many times. CDR3 protein: CSARRSGRADNEQFF. CDR3 nucleotide sequence: TGCAGTGCCCGTCGTAGCGGGAGGGCCGACAATGAGCAGTTCTTC. V and J are TRBV20-1 and TRBJ2-1; 11 bases are a match to TRBD2. CDR3 length: 15 residues. Unmatched junction bases numbered 9, after V lost 6 bases and J lost 5 bases. Germline CDR1 is DFQATT and CDR2 is SNEGSKA (reference sequence).

This clone was recorded at least ten times. The genes are TRBV20-1 and TRBJ2-5; 7 positions agree with TRBD2. Losses at the gene ends were 0 bases for V and 2 bases for J; bases not matched to a gene: 9. This CDR3 region has 16 residues. CDR1 is DFQATT, CDR2 SNEGSKA, per germline (reference sequence). This CDR3 reads CSARDPEGGAQETQYF. The CDR3 region has the DNA TGCAGTGCTAGAGATCCAGAGGGAGGGGCGCAAGAGACCCAGTACTTC.

There are many counts of this clone. This rearrangement joins TRBV4-2 to TRBJ2-1, with D unclear. The length of the CDR3 is 13 residues. Germline CDR1 is LGHNA and CDR2 is YNFKEQ. V was shortened by 2 bases and J by 8 bases, with 10 bases between the two germline ends. Here the CDR3 DNA reads TGTGCCAGCAGCCAATTCACACGGGATGAGCAGTTCTTC. This translates into CASSQFTRDEQFF.

This clone was seen repeatedly, ten times or more. This chain links TRBV5-1 with TRBJ2-5, with TRBD2 as a possible D gene (5 bases). Germline V gene lookup returns CDR1 SGHRS and CDR2 YFSETQ. This CDR3 region has 14 residues. V was clipped by 1 base and J by 5 bases, with 12 bases between them. The CDR3 sequence is CASSLYSSSETQYF. CDR3 DNA sequence: TGCGCCAGCAGCTTGTACTCTAGCAGCGAGACCCAGTACTTC.

This clone was observed at least ten times. The sample contains more than one DNA sequence encoding this CDR3. The V and J genes are TRBV19 and TRBJ1-2; D uncertain. Germline loops: CDR1 LNHDA, CDR2 SQIVND (reference sequence). This CDR3 is 12 amino acids long. Trimming took off 3 bases at V and 7 bases at J, with 9 bases between the two ends. The CDR3 protein is CASSIGDGGYTF. CDR3 sequence (DNA): TGTGCCAGTAGTATCGGAGACGGTGGCTACACCTTC.

This clone came up many times. CDR3 sequence: CASSFGPAHLHF. CDR3 coding DNA: TGTGCCAGCAGTTTCGGGCCAGCTCACCTCCACTTT. The chain uses TRBV12-3 or TRBV12-4 and TRBJ1-6; no clear D gene. The CDR3 spans 12 residues. The V and J ends lost 3 bases and 15 bases respectively, with 12 bases between them.

This clone was found many times. Other nucleotide sequences from this sample produce the same CDR3. V and J are TRBV9 and TRBJ2-7; 7 positions match TRBD1. The CDR3 spans 13 residues. Looked up from germline, CDR1 is SGDLS and CDR2 is YYNGEE. The V segment lost 5 bases and the J segment 5 bases; nucleotides outside the gene matches: 7. Here the CDR3 reads CASSVLQGHEQYF. In DNA, the CDR3 is TGTGCCAGCAGTGTGTTACAGGGGCACGAGCAGTACTTC.

This clone was seen repeatedly, ten times or more. In DNA form, the CDR3 reads TGCGCCAGCAAAGCAACTAGCGGGAGCTTGGTGGGTGAGCAGTTCTTC. Encoded protein: CASKATSGSLVGEQFF. The chain carries TRBV5-1 and TRBJ2-1; 11 bases map to TRBD2. Trimming removed 6 bases from V and 9 bases from J; junction bases left unmatched: 14. This CDR3 is built from 16 residues. Germline V gene sequence: CDR1 SGHRS, CDR2 YFSETQ.

This clone came up many times. This chain connects TRBV7-9 to TRBJ2-1; D is uncertain. With 5 bases removed from V and 4 bases from J, the gap between germline ends came to 12 bases. Per the germline V gene, CDR1 is SEHNR and CDR2 is FQNEAQ (reference sequence). The CDR3 has 14 residues. The CDR3 DNA reads as TGTGCCAGCAGCCAGACGGCCAGTTACAATGAGCAGTTCTTC. It is translated as CASSQTASYNEQFF.

The chain links TRBV20-1 to TRBJ1-6; D remains unclear. Trimming took off 0 bases at V and 10 bases at J, with 13 bases between the two ends. Germline assignment: CDR1 DFQATT and CDR2 SNEGSKA (reference sequence). The CDR3 is 14 amino acids. DNA for the CDR3: TGCAGTGCTAGAGAGGGTAGGGTAGTCTCACCCCTCCACTTT. Amino acid sequence: CSAREGRVVSPLHF.

This clone was counted ten times or more. The V call is TRBV4-1, the J call TRBJ1-4, with D unclear. V lost 1 base, J lost 3 bases, and 9 bases lay in between. CDR3 size: 15 residues. Germline V gene lookup returns CDR1 MGHRA and CDR2 YSYEKL. The CDR3 sequence is CASSQGPGSNEKLFF. The DNA of the CDR3 is TGCGCCAGCAGCCAAGGGCCCGGGTCTAATGAAAAACTGTTTTTT.

This clone has a handful of counts. This could be a read error, since a much larger clone is one nucleotide away. Within the sample, other DNA sequences also encode this same CDR3. The chain uses TRBV6-2 or TRBV6-3 and TRBJ1-4; 7 nucleotides align to TRBD1. The CDR3 has 15 amino acids. CDR1 is MNHEY and CDR2 is SVGEGT in the germline V gene. The CDR3 sequence: CASSPLGQKNEKLFF. The CDR3 DNA is TGTGCCAGCAGCCCCTTGGGACAGAAAAATGAAAAGCTGTTTTTT.

This clone was counted only a few times. This chain links TRBV5-6 with TRBJ2-7; D perhaps matches TRBD1 (6 bases). The CDR3 contains 15 residues. Deletions cut 0 bases from V and 6 bases from J, with 16 bases between. Germline values: CDR1 SGHDT, CDR2 YYEEEE. The CDR3 reads CASSLGDNAGVEQYF. The CDR3 DNA reads TGTGCCAGCAGCTTGGGGGACAATGCGGGCGTCGAGCAGTACTTC.

This clone was counted many times. The chain joins TRBV11-2 to TRBJ2-3, with a possible D match to TRBD1 (5 bases). Germline V gene data show CDR1 as SGHAT and CDR2 as FQNNGV. The CDR3 has 16 amino acids. The V and J ends lost 4 bases and 1 base respectively, with 15 bases between them. The DNA for the CDR3 is TGTGCCAGCAGCTCCCGACTCGCCAGGGGCACAGATACGCAGTATTTT. Translation gives CASSSRLARGTDTQYF.

The table lists this clone with many counts. The CDR3 region has the DNA TGTGCCAGCAGTTTCATTGGGGGCGAGCAGTACTTC. It specifies CASSFIGGEQYF. The gene calls are TRBV12-3 or TRBV12-4 and TRBJ2-7; D possibly uses TRBD1 or TRBD2 (5 bases each). V dropped 3 bases and J dropped 6 bases, with 9 bases sitting between them. CDR3 size: 12 residues.

This clone showed up many times. J is TRBJ1-4 and V is TRBV11-3; 8 nucleotides align to TRBD1. The CDR3 covers 15 residues. V was pared by 4 bases and J by 8 bases, with 9 bases of the junction left unmatched. Germline CDR1 is SGHNT and CDR2 is YENEEA. The DNA of the CDR3 is TGTGCCAGCAGCTGGACAGGGAACGGTGGCGAAAAACTGTTTTTT. Its protein is CASSWTGNGGEKLFF. The full variable domain, in which reference TRBV11-3 and TRBJ1-4 provide the parts outside the CDR3, is EAGVVQSPRYKIIEKKQPVAFWCNPISGHNTLYWYLQNLGQGPELLIRYENEEAVDDSQLPKDRFSAERLKGVDSTLKIQPAELGDSAVYLCASSWTGNGGEKLFFGSGTQLSVL.

This clone was recorded a few times. A much larger clone differs from this one at a single base, so this may be a read error. Within the sample, other DNA sequences also encode this same CDR3. The chain has TRBV12-3 or TRBV12-4 and TRBJ2-7, with D unclear. The CDR3 totals 15 residues. CDR3 sequence: CASSLSTKSSYGQYF. The CDR3 DNA is TGTGCCAGCAGTTTATCTACAAAAAGTTCCTACGGGCAGTACTTC.

There are many counts of this clone. V is TRBV6-4 and J is TRBJ2-1; tentatively, D is TRBD2 (6 bases). Germline lookup yields CDR1 MRHNA and CDR2 SNTAGT. The CDR3 is 15 amino acids. The V end was cut by 5 bases, the J end by 5 bases, with 16 bases between. The CDR3 sequence: CASSPVGRMNNEQFF. The CDR3 DNA follows: TGTGCCAGCAGTCCGGTGGGGAGGATGAACAATGAGCAGTTCTTC.

This clone was seen many times. V and J are TRBV15 and TRBJ1-4, with D possibly TRBD1 on 5 matching bases. Trimming removed 1 base from V and 4 bases from J, with 13 bases in between. CDR1 is LNHNV and CDR2 is YYDKDF in the germline V gene (reference sequence). CDR3 size: 16 residues. This chain's CDR3 is CATSRAGHLNNEKLFF. The CDR3 nucleotides read TGTGCCACCAGCAGAGCTGGACATCTGAATAATGAAAAACTGTTTTTT.

The sample holds many counts of this clone. The CDR3 region is CASSPSQLQGSEQFF. The DNA for the CDR3 is TGTGCCAGCAGTCCCAGTCAGTTACAGGGCAGTGAGCAGTTCTTC. This chain joins TRBV28 and TRBJ2-1; possibly TRBD1 for D (6 bases). CDR1 is MDHEN and CDR2 is SYDVKM in the germline V gene. The CDR3 is 15 residues long. The V gene lost 5 bases and the J gene lost 9 bases, with 20 bases spanning the gap.

The sample holds a few counts of this clone. This sequence may be a read error, since a much larger clone differs from it by one base. V usage is TRBV2 and J usage is TRBJ2-2, with a weak D call TRBD2 (6 bases). V lost 8 bases to trimming and J lost 3 bases, with 16 bases between them. This CDR3 is built from 15 residues. Germline V gene lookup returns CDR1 SNHLY and CDR2 FYNNEI. CDR3 sequence reads: CASRGSGSDTGELFF. The CDR3 DNA reads TGTGCCAGCCGGGGTAGCGGTAGTGACACCGGGGAGCTGTTTTTT.

The chain joins TRBV5-1 to TRBJ2-1, with TRBD1 as a possible D gene (5 bases). Germline CDR1 SGHRS, CDR2 YFSETQ. The CDR3 has 18 residues. V dropped 2 bases and J dropped 0 bases, with 18 bases sitting between them. CDR3 protein: CASSFQDNRRSSYNEQFF. DNA of the CDR3: TGCGCCAGCAGCTTTCAGGATAACAGGCGGAGCTCCTACAATGAGCAGTTCTTC.

Ten or more counts support this clone. The chain couples TRBV3-1 to TRBJ2-3; D is undetermined. Trimming pared 0 bases from V and 3 bases from J, leaving 4 bases between. Germline-derived CDR1 and CDR2 are LGHDT and YNNKEL (reference sequence). This CDR3 contains 13 residues. CDR3 sequence reads: CASSQDQTDTQYF. CDR3 DNA sequence: TGTGCCAGCAGCCAAGATCAAACAGATACGCAGTATTTT.

This clone was detected many times. V and J are TRBV10-1 and TRBJ2-5; the D gene is possibly TRBD1 (6 bases). The V gene's germline CDR1 is WNHNN and CDR2 SYGVQD (reference sequence). This CDR3 contains 13 residues. V was pared by 8 bases and J by 4 bases, with 14 bases between. CDR3 amino acids: CASPRGWGETQYF. The CDR3 bases are TGCGCCAGCCCGAGGGGGTGGGGAGAGACCCAGTACTTC.

This clone has at least ten counts. This rearrangement joins TRBV10-3 to TRBJ2-7; no firm D call. The V and J ends lost 11 bases and 5 bases respectively, with 25 bases between them. CDR1 is ENHRY and CDR2 is SYGVKD in the germline V gene. The CDR3 consists of 15 residues. For the CDR3, the DNA is TGTGCCGCGCGACCTACCGGACCCATTACGAACGAGCAGTACTTC. Its protein product is CAARPTGPITNEQYF.